The following is a TCR beta chain sequence with its context. Its antigen is not identified. Here immunoSEQ multiplex PCR was the method, and the copy in TCRdb shows in-frame clones only, minus some. The data contain tens of thousands of clones, 94% of them singletons. V was shortened by 5 bases and J by 10 bases, with 11 bases between the two germline ends. The CDR3 is 12 amino acids. Per the germline V gene, CDR1 is MNHEY and CDR2 is SMNVEV (reference sequence). The sample is drawn from a study of cytomegalovirus exposure and HLA in healthy donors. Study-level points and caveats: The tendency of first-cohort TCR clusters to co-occur in the 120 validation repertoires was identified by a subsequent analysis. The authors listed approximately 160 TCR beta chains as cytomegalovirus-associated.

The chain couples TRBV27 to TRBJ1-4, with D maybe TRBD1 (5 bases). The sequence was collected from a woman younger than 30 in good health and CMV-seronegative. The specimen sequenced was PBMCs. The CDR3 sequence is CASSLGGGKLFF. In DNA, the CDR3 is TGTGCCAGCAGTCTCGGGGGTGGAAAACTGTTTTTT.